Sequencing of this T cell receptor (beta chain) was carried out in a study of memory CD4+ T cells and cytomegalovirus serostatus. Overall study context: Donors were healthy Belgian adults, several CMV seropositive and around 23 seronegative.

Single viable CD3+CD4+CD8-CD45RO+ cells were sorted as the memory CD4+ T cells. Positive selection with CD4 microbeads enriched total CD4+ T cells. Germline assignment: CDR1 LGHNT and CDR2 FRNRAP. The CDR3 covers 14 residues. Trimming pared 1 base from V and 6 bases from J, leaving 11 bases between. Profiled with immunoSEQ multiplex PCR; TCRdb holds only in-frame clones, not every one. This table holds 65,000 to 95,000 clones, 80% found once. What was sequenced was memory CD4+ T cells from blood. V gene TRBV12-5 combines with J gene TRBJ2-3; D unresolved. This TCR was sampled from an adult in good health and CMV-seronegative. CDR3 nucleotide sequence: TGTGCTAGTGGTTTGGAGACGACGTTTGATACGCAGTATTTT. As protein: CASGLETTFDTQYF.